Listed below are T cell receptor beta chains from one sample, sequenced in a study of CD8 T cells in Susac syndrome. TCRdb fed the immunoSEQ multiplex PCR reads into MiXCR, producing one record per CDR3 protein. The sample has 150,000 to 200,000 distinct CDR3 sequences, around 94% seen once. The sample comprised CD4+ T cells from PBMCs. All receptors derive from a human donor with Susac syndrome. CDR3s include the opening cysteine and the closing phenylalanine or tryptophan. The D gene is left open where the match is weak. Clone size is given for some rows only: seen once, a few or many times, or a class if the clone is expanded.

len	abundance	d_gene	v_gene	j_gene	CDR3nt	CDR3aa
14	.	.	TRBV18	TRBJ2-1	TGTGCCAGCTCACCACCCAACAGTAGGGATGAGCAGTTCTTC	CASSPPNSRDEQFF
13	.	.	TRBV6-2/TRBV6-3	TRBJ2-3	TGTGCCAGCACAGAAGGGGTGGAAGATACGCAGTATTTT	CASTEGVEDTQYF
14	.	.	TRBV6-5	TRBJ1-2	TGTGCCAGCAGTGGGGACACAGCTAACTATGGCTACACCTTC	CASSGDTANYGYTF
15	.	.	TRBV5-1	TRBJ2-7	TGCGCCAGCAGCAAGGACACCGAAAACTCCTACGAGCAGTACTTC	CASSKDTENSYEQYF
14	.	.	TRBV7-3	TRBJ2-5	TGTGCCAGCAGCTTAAGTGGCTCGAGCGAGACCCAGTACTTC	CASSLSGSSETQYF
15	.	.	TRBV5-1	TRBJ2-5	TGCGCCAGCAGCTCTCAGGCCCCTCATGGGGAGACCCAGTACTTC	CASSSQAPHGETQYF
13	.	.	TRBV12-3/TRBV12-4	TRBJ1-5	TGTGCCAGCAGTTCCCTGTTGGGTCAGCCCCAGCATTTT	CASSSLLGQPQHF
17	once	.	TRBV12-3/TRBV12-4	TRBJ1-1	TGTGCCAGCAGTTTAGATCCGGCACAGGGTCTGAACACTGAAGCTTTCTTT	CASSLDPAQGLNTEAFF
15	.	.	TRBV5-1	TRBJ2-1	TGCGCCAGCAGCTACCTTGACAGGACCCTAGGTGAGCAGTTCTTC	CASSYLDRTLGEQFF
15	.	.	TRBV4-2	TRBJ1-3	TGTGCCAGCAGCCAAGATTGGGGATCTGGAAACACCATATATTTT	CASSQDWGSGNTIYF
12	once	.	TRBV12-5	TRBJ1-2	TGTGCTAGTGGTTTGTCACACGGTGGCTACACCTTC	CASGLSHGGYTF
13	.	.	TRBV21-1	TRBJ2-1	TGTGCCAGCACCCCCCCAGGGTGTAATGAGCAGTTCTTC	CASTPPGCNEQFF
13	few	TRBD1	TRBV29-1	TRBJ2-7	TGCAGCGTCGGACAGGGTGTAAGCTACGAGCAGTACTTC	CSVGQGVSYEQYF
12	.	.	TRBV29-1	TRBJ1-1	TGCAGCGTTGATAGGATGAACACTGAAGCTTTCTTT	CSVDRMNTEAFF
16	.	TRBD2	TRBV7-3	TRBJ2-5	TGTGCCAGCAGCCAGTCCTTGCGGGGGGGCAGAGAGACCCAGTACTTC	CASSQSLRGGRETQYF
15	few	.	TRBV6-1	TRBJ1-1	TGTGCCAGCAGTCCGGTCTTAGGCGGGAACACTGAAGCTTTCTTT	CASSPVLGGNTEAFF
15	.	TRBD1	TRBV29-1	TRBJ2-3	TGCAGCGTTGAAGATGGGGGACAGAGCACAGATACGCAGTATTTT	CSVEDGGQSTDTQYF
14	.	TRBD2	TRBV5-4	TRBJ2-7	TGTGCCAGCAGCTTGGACGGACTAGCCCACGAGCAGTACTTC	CASSLDGLAHEQYF
17	.	TRBD2	TRBV5-1	TRBJ2-5	TGCGCCAGCAGCGGCCAGACTAGCGGGGGGGGGCAAGAGACCCAGTACTTC	CASSGQTSGGGQETQYF
13	.	.	TRBV6-4	TRBJ2-2	TGTGCCAGCAGTGAAGGGTTTACCGGGGAGCTGTTTTTT	CASSEGFTGELFF
14	.	TRBD2	TRBV28	TRBJ2-3	TGTGCCAGCAGTCGTAGCGGGGTCACAGATACGCAGTATTTT	CASSRSGVTDTQYF
14	.	.	TRBV6-2/TRBV6-3	TRBJ2-7	TGTGCCAGCAGCCCCACTAGGGCCAGTACCGAGCAGTACTTC	CASSPTRASTEQYF
15	.	.	TRBV6-1	TRBJ2-3	TGTGCCAGCAGGGATAGGGTGGCCGGGAAAAATACGCAGTATTTT	CASRDRVAGKNTQYF
13	.	TRBD1	TRBV3-1	TRBJ2-7	TGTGCCAGCAGCCTTGGGACAGACTACGAGCAGTACTTC	CASSLGTDYEQYF
14	.	TRBD2	TRBV19	TRBJ2-5	TGTGCCAGCGCCGTCCGGGGGGGGCAAGAGACCCAGTACTTC	CASAVRGGQETQYF
16	once	.	TRBV2	TRBJ2-3	TGTGCCATAGCACCCGGCAGGGGCTCAGCACAGGGTACGCAGTATTTT	CAIAPGRGSAQGTQYF
14	.	.	TRBV7-9	TRBJ2-7	TGTGCCAGCAGCTTAGGCCGGGACACCTACGAGCAGTACTTC	CASSLGRDTYEQYF
16	.	TRBD2	TRBV20-1	TRBJ2-7	TGCAGTGCTAGAGGCGGGACTAGCGGGGGGCGTTGGGAGCAGTACTTC	CSARGGTSGGRWEQYF